One and the same sample provided the 21 T cell receptor beta chains below, sequenced in a study of T cell repertoires in cytomegalovirus infection. The antigens for these receptors are not known. TCRdb re-called the reads through MiXCR, storing one row per CDR3 protein. The sample has 830,000 or so distinct CDR3 sequences, approximately 29% seen once; the top ten hold around 12%. The sequencing here drew on cultured CD8+ T cells from PBMCs, taken from culture after CMV antigen stimulation. Every receptor here comes from a human donor in good health (CMV status not recorded). Some clones in this sample may be carry-over from other donors' samples.

This clonotype occurred once. A read error may produce the germline difference seen at one junction end. V usage is TRBV4-3 and J usage is TRBJ2-5; 10 bases match TRBD2. The germline V gene has CDR1 LGHNA and CDR2 YSLEER. This CDR3 contains 15 residues. CDR3 nucleotide sequence: TGCGCCAACAGCCCGGGACTAGCGCTCCAAGAGACCCAGTACTTC. This translates into CANSPGLALQETQYF.

This clonotype was recorded a few times. The V gene is TRBV27, the J gene TRBJ2-7, with D perhaps matching TRBD1 or TRBD2 (5 bases each). V shed 5 bases and J shed 3 bases, with 11 bases lying between them. This CDR3 is built from 13 residues. Germline V gives CDR1 MNHEY, CDR2 SMNVEV (reference sequence). The chain's CDR3 is CASSEGPYYEQYF. The CDR3 bases are TGTGCCAGCAGTGAGGGACCATACTACGAGCAGTACTTC.

The J gene is TRBJ2-3, the V gene TRBV5-5; D might be TRBD2 (6 bases). The CDR3 contains 14 residues. The V gene's germline CDR1 is SGHKS and CDR2 YYEKEE (reference sequence). The ends were cut back, 10 bases at V and 2 bases at J, with 17 bases in the middle. The CDR3 region is CAGGTGDHTDTQYF. CDR3 in DNA: TGTGCCGGGGGAACGGGGGACCACACAGATACGCAGTATTTT.

CDR3: CASSRDITSYEQYF. The CDR3 coding sequence is TGTGCCAGTAGCCGGGACATAACGTCCTACGAGCAGTACTTC. J is TRBJ2-7 and V is TRBV19, with D possibly being TRBD1 (6 bases). The V end lost 6 bases, the J end lost 1 base, and 13 bases lay between the germline ends. Germline loops: CDR1 LNHDA, CDR2 SQIVND (reference sequence). The CDR3 has 14 amino acids. Full variable domain (remainder filled in from reference TRBV19 and TRBJ2-7): DGGITQSPKYLFRKEGQNVTLSCEQNLNHDAMYWYRQDPGQGLRLIYYSQIVNDFQKGDIAEGYSVSREKKESFPLTVTSAQKNPTAFYLCASSRDITSYEQYFGPGTRLTVT.

Of note for this clonotype: A much larger clonotype is one base distant, so this may be a read error. The rearrangement links TRBV11-3 to TRBJ1-1; no definite D call. The CDR3 is made up of 15 amino acids. Between the trimmed V and J ends, which lost 5 bases and 4 bases, there was a span of 17 bases. The germline V gene has CDR1 SGHNT and CDR2 YENEEA. CDR3 loop: CASSPPEGMSTEAFF. The CDR3 nucleotides are TGTGCCAGCAGCCCACCGGAGGGAATGAGCACTGAAGCTTTCTTT.

This clonotype has at least ten counts. J is TRBJ2-5 and V is TRBV7-6, with D maybe TRBD2 (6 bases). Per the germline V gene, CDR1 is SGHVS and CDR2 is FNYEAQ. The CDR3 length is 16 residues. Trimming took 4 bases from V and 5 from J, leaving 20 bases between them. The CDR3 region is CASSSPSGLSRETQYF. The CDR3 DNA follows: TGTGCCAGCAGCTCTCCCTCGGGACTGTCGAGGGAGACCCAGTACTTC.

This sequence joins TRBV5-4 and TRBJ1-2; TRBD1 might be the D (5 bases). The CDR3 has 13 amino acids. CDR1 and CDR2 (germline): SGHNT, YYREEE (reference sequence). V lost 0 bases and J 4 bases, leaving 7 bases between the germline ends. The CDR3 coding sequence is TGTGCCAGCAGCTTGGGGGACCCCTATGGCTACACCTTC. Encoded protein: CASSLGDPYGYTF. The full variable domain, with the rest looked up from reference TRBV5-4 and TRBJ1-2, is ETGVTQSPTHLIKTRGQQVTLRCSSQSGHNTVSWYQQALGQGPQFIFQYYREEENGRGNFPPRFSGLQFPNYSSELNVNALELDDSALYLCASSLGDPYGYTFGSGTRLTVV.

J is TRBJ2-3 and V is TRBV27; 8 nucleotides align to TRBD2. Germline V lookup: CDR1 MNHEY, CDR2 SMNVEV (reference sequence). CDR3 length: 16 residues. With 5 bases clipped from V and 0 bases from J, the junction kept 7 bases outside the gene matches. The CDR3 sequence: CASSPSAGESTDTQYF. The CDR3 DNA sequence: TGTGCCAGCAGTCCCTCAGCGGGGGAAAGCACAGATACGCAGTATTTT.

The chain uses TRBV12-5 and TRBJ2-7; D is perhaps TRBD1 (6 bases). CDR1 is LGHNT and CDR2 is FRNRAP in the germline V gene. The CDR3 runs to 15 residues. V was cut by 2 bases and J by 0 bases, with 11 bases left in between. The CDR3 nucleotides read TGTGCTAGTGGTTTGCTAGGGGGAAGCTCCTACGAGCAGTACTTC. This codes for CASGLLGGSSYEQYF.

This clonotype showed up many times. The junction and the germline gene differ at one end; a read error may be behind it. The rearrangement uses TRBV7-2 and TRBJ1-3; D gene ambiguous. There are 14 residues in the CDR3. The germline V gene has CDR1 SGHTA and CDR2 FQGNSA. CDR3 in amino acids: CASSLGGSGNTIYF. DNA for the CDR3: TGTGCCAGCAGTTTAGGTGGCTCTGGAAACACCATATATTTT.

V usage is TRBV28 and J usage is TRBJ1-1; weak D call: TRBD1 (5 bases). Trimming removed 6 bases at V and 3 bases at J, with 14 bases between. Germline assignment: CDR1 MDHEN and CDR2 SYDVKM. The CDR3 totals 14 residues. The CDR3, as DNA: TGTGCCAGCAGGTTAGGAGGACAATACACTGAAGCTTTCTTT. Translating it yields CASRLGGQYTEAFF.

This rearrangement joins TRBV13 to TRBJ2-1; D may correspond to TRBD1 or TRBD2 (6 bases each). CDR3 length: 17 amino acids. CDR1 and CDR2 (germline): PRHDT, FYEKMQ (reference sequence). Trimming stripped 4 bases from V and 4 bases from J, with 20 bases between. DNA for the CDR3: TGTGCCAGCAGCTCCGTTGGGGGCGGGGCGTCATACAATGAGCAGTTCTTC. It encodes CASSSVGGGASYNEQFF.

V gene TRBV15 combines with J gene TRBJ1-1, with D maybe TRBD1 (5 bases). The CDR3 sequence is 15 residues long. From germline, CDR1 is LNHNV and CDR2 YYDKDF (reference sequence). The V gene lost 5 bases and the J gene lost 0 bases, with 13 bases spanning the gap. The CDR3 sequence: CATSGRDFMNTEAFF. CDR3 in DNA: TGTGCCACCAGCGGGCGGGACTTCATGAACACTGAAGCTTTCTTT.

The J gene is TRBJ1-4, the V gene TRBV6-5, with a weak D call TRBD1 (6 bases). This CDR3 is built from 16 residues. Germline assignment: CDR1 MNHEY and CDR2 SVGAGI. Trimming removed 2 bases at V and 8 bases at J, with 18 bases between. The CDR3 bases are TGTGCCAGCAGTTACCAATGGACAGTGCCGGCAGAAAAACTGTTTTTT. It codes for CASSYQWTVPAEKLFF.

V is TRBV2 and J is TRBJ2-1, with D hard to call. V lost 10 bases and J 9 bases, leaving 13 bases between the germline ends. Germline CDR1 and CDR2: SNHLY and FYNNEI. The CDR3 extends over 11 amino acids. CDR3 DNA sequence: TGTGCCAACCAACGCGGTGGTGAGCAGTTCTTC. Translated, it gives CANQRGGEQFF.

The rearrangement joins TRBV7-9 to TRBJ2-2; 7 bases are a match to TRBD1. The germline V gene has CDR1 SEHNR and CDR2 FQNEAQ (reference sequence). The CDR3 is 16 amino acids. V shed 1 base, J shed 4 bases, and the junction held 6 bases outside the gene matches. The CDR3 protein is CASSLERGPGTGELFF. In DNA, the CDR3 is TGTGCCAGCAGCTTAGAGAGGGGGCCCGGCACCGGGGAGCTGTTTTTT.

The rearrangement links TRBV27 to TRBJ2-7, with 9 bases lining up with TRBD1. Trimming took 6 bases from V and 6 from J; bases not matched to a gene: 6. The germline V gene encodes CDR1 MNHEY and CDR2 SMNVEV (reference sequence). This CDR3 has 13 residues. The CDR3 DNA reads TGTGCCAGCAGCTGGACAGGGGAGAGCGAGCAGTACGTC. Its protein product is CASSWTGESEQYV.

This clonotype came up a few times. The chain uses TRBV27 and TRBJ1-2, with TRBD1 as a possible D gene (5 bases). The V gene lost 6 bases and the J gene lost 3 bases, with 14 bases spanning the gap. Looked up from germline, CDR1 is MNHEY and CDR2 is SMNVEV (reference sequence). The CDR3 sequence is 14 residues long. CDR3 nucleotide sequence: TGTGCCAGCAGCGGGGGGTCGGTTTACTATGGCTACACCTTC. It codes for CASSGGSVYYGYTF.

This rearrangement joins TRBV7-9 to TRBJ1-2; TRBD1 agrees at 10 bases. Germline V gives CDR1 SEHNR, CDR2 FQNEAQ (reference sequence). The CDR3 totals 14 residues. V gave up 5 bases and J gave up 5 bases; unmatched junction bases: 5. The CDR3 region has the DNA TGTGCCAGCAGCCCAGACAGGGGGCATTATGGCTACACCTTC. Translation: CASSPDRGHYGYTF.

This sequence joins TRBV2 and TRBJ2-3, with D unclear. This CDR3 has 15 amino acids. V was pared by 5 bases and J by 0 bases, with 12 bases between. CDR1 SNHLY and CDR2 FYNNEI come from the germline V gene. The CDR3 here is CASSSENPSTDTQYF. For the CDR3, the DNA is TGTGCCAGCAGTTCAGAGAACCCTAGCACAGATACGCAGTATTTT. The full variable domain, in which reference TRBV2 and TRBJ2-3 provide the parts outside the CDR3, is EPEVTQTPSHQVTQMGQEVILRCVPISNHLYFYWYRQILGQKVEFLVSFYNNEISEKSEIFDDQFSVERPDGSNFTLKIRSTKLEDSAMYFCASSSENPSTDTQYFGPGTRLTVL.

This clonotype has more than one count but fewer than ten. The genes are TRBV6-8 and TRBJ1-3; D is unclear. The length of the CDR3 is 15 residues. CDR1 MNHGY and CDR2 SAAAGT come from the germline V gene. Trimming removed 6 bases from V and 0 bases from J, with 12 bases in between. The CDR3: CASSQGITSGNTIYF. In nucleotides, the CDR3 is TGTGCCAGCAGCCAAGGGATTACCTCTGGAAACACCATATATTTT.